The 10 T cell receptor beta chains in this list originate from one sample, sequenced in a study of control samples from healthy donors and cancer patients. Sequencing used immunoSEQ multiplex PCR; TCRdb keeps in-frame clones, though not all of them. The sample lists 150,000 to 200,000 clones; nearly 96% were seen once. Sequenced sample: blood. These receptors all come from a woman in her thirties in good health.

The J gene is TRBJ2-7, the V gene TRBV7-9; 7 bases agree with TRBD1. This CDR3 spans 14 amino acids. CDR1 is SEHNR and CDR2 is FQNEAQ in the germline V gene (reference sequence). V lost 6 bases and J lost 1; bases outside the gene matches: 6. The DNA of the CDR3 is TGTGCCAGCAGTCTTACAGGGGCGTCCTACGAGCAGTACTTC. Its translation: CASSLTGASYEQYF.

This clone was seen once. The chain uses TRBV9 and TRBJ1-2; the match to TRBD1 covers 8 bases. Germline V gene lookup returns CDR1 SGDLS and CDR2 YYNGEE. The V and J ends lost 3 bases and 4 bases, in that order; junction bases with no gene match: 5. The CDR3 has 14 amino acids. CDR3 sequence: CASSEGGQAYGYTF. The CDR3 DNA follows: TGTGCCAGCAGCGAGGGGGGACAGGCCTATGGCTACACCTTC.

This clone was seen once. J is TRBJ2-7 and V is TRBV18; 7 bases match TRBD1. The CDR3 covers 13 residues. CDR1 and CDR2 (germline): KGHSH, LQKENI. Trimming at V came to 4 bases and at J to 6 bases, leaving 6 bases not matched to a gene. The CDR3 bases are TGTGCCAGCTCACGGGGACAGCGTACCGAGCAGTACTTC. Translated, it gives CASSRGQRTEQYF.

This sequence joins TRBV24-1 and TRBJ2-2; 16 positions match TRBD2. V was pared by 4 bases and J by 5 bases, with 6 bases of the junction left unmatched. The CDR3 totals 18 residues. Germline CDR1 is KGHDR and CDR2 is SFDVKD. The CDR3 loop is CATSDIGGLAGGTGELFF. The CDR3 coding sequence is TGTGCCACCAGTGACATCGGGGGACTAGCGGGAGGGACCGGGGAGCTGTTTTTT.

This chain uses TRBV5-3 with TRBJ2-1, with D perhaps matching TRBD1 (6 bases). TRBV5-3 is an ORF for which the function is uncertain. CDR3 length: 13 amino acids. The V gene lost 4 bases and the J gene lost 6 bases, with 11 bases spanning the gap. CDR3 protein: CARSPGHINEQFF. The DNA of the CDR3 is TGTGCCAGAAGCCCGGGACACATCAATGAGCAGTTCTTC.

The chain combines TRBV29-1 with TRBJ2-7; 7 bases are shared with TRBD1. CDR1 and CDR2 (germline): SQVTM, ANQGSEA. The CDR3 has 15 amino acids. V shed 0 bases and J 0 bases; nucleotides not matched to a gene: 5. CDR3 protein: CSVEDRSGGSYEQYF. CDR3 DNA sequence: TGCAGCGTTGAAGATCGGTCAGGGGGCTCCTACGAGCAGTACTTC.

This clone was recorded only once. This rearrangement joins TRBV3-1 (or the pseudogene TRBV3-2) to TRBJ2-1, with D perhaps assigned TRBD1 or TRBD2 (7 bases each). V lost 8 bases and J lost 6, with 14 bases in between. Per germline, CDR1 LGHDT and CDR2 YNNKEL (reference sequence). The CDR3 is 13 residues long. CDR3 coding DNA: TGTGCCAGCCGACAGGGCGGGGGCAATGAGCAGTTCTTC. Protein: CASRQGGGNEQFF.

This chain links TRBV6-5 with TRBJ1-5; tentatively, D is TRBD1 (5 bases). Per the germline V gene, CDR1 is MNHEY and CDR2 is SVGAGI. V shed 7 bases and J shed 2 bases, with 15 bases lying between them. The CDR3 is 15 residues long. CDR3: CASMGTRLGNQPQHF. CDR3 sequence (DNA): TGTGCCAGCATGGGGACTCGCCTCGGCAATCAGCCCCAGCATTTT.

Note on this clone: The sample contains more than one DNA sequence encoding this CDR3. This chain uses TRBV19 with TRBJ2-1; D gene unclear. Looked up from germline, CDR1 is LNHDA and CDR2 is SQIVND (reference sequence). The ends were cut back, 5 bases at V and 4 bases at J, with 6 bases in the middle. The CDR3 covers 12 residues. The CDR3 DNA reads TGTGCCAGTAGTCCATCATACAATGAGCAGTTCTTC. Its protein is CASSPSYNEQFF.

V usage is TRBV28 and J usage is TRBJ2-2; D unresolved. The V gene lost 3 bases and the J gene lost 4 bases, with 6 bases spanning the gap. Germline lookup yields CDR1 MDHEN and CDR2 SYDVKM. The CDR3 spans 13 residues. The CDR3 DNA follows: TGTGCCAGCAGTTTTCGGAGCACCGGGGAGCTGTTTTTT. Amino acid sequence: CASSFRSTGELFF.